This entry lists 22 T cell receptor beta chains sequenced from one sample in a study of Ad26.COV2.S vaccination and SARS-CoV-2 variants. The treatment: about 20 received Ad26.COV2.S at low or high dose, single or two shots; about five received placebo; per-sample allocation not given. Vaccine and placebo recipients were sampled on day 63 after the first injection. Clones were sequenced by immunoSEQ multiplex PCR, and TCRdb holds only the in-frame ones, with some missing. Among around 380,000 clones, 70% to 90% were seen once, and the ten largest hold about 3.6%. The sample consisted of peripheral blood, taken in a trial of Ad26.COV2.S vaccine versus placebo. The receptors were gathered from a person between 18 and 65 years old who received the Ad26.COV2.S COVID-19 vaccine or a placebo.

The rearrangement links TRBV4-1 to TRBJ2-1; TRBD1 might be the D (5 bases). Trimming removed 4 bases at V and 7 bases at J, with 17 bases between. Germline CDR1 MGHRA, CDR2 YSYEKL. The CDR3 covers 15 residues. This CDR3 reads CASSRLHDRVNEQFF. Here the CDR3 DNA reads TGCGCCAGCAGCCGACTTCATGACAGAGTAAATGAGCAGTTCTTC.

The chain links TRBV2 to TRBJ1-2, with D uncertain. Germline lookup yields CDR1 SNHLY and CDR2 FYNNEI. The V end lost 1 base, the J end lost 3 bases, and 9 bases lay between the germline ends. The CDR3 totals 14 residues. The CDR3 loop is CASSEGLADYGYTF. The CDR3 region has the DNA TGTGCCAGCAGTGAAGGTCTTGCGGACTATGGCTACACCTTC.

The chain has TRBV3-1 (or the pseudogene TRBV3-2) and TRBJ2-2; a possible D gene is TRBD1 (5 bases). The CDR3 runs 18 residues. CDR1 is LGHDT and CDR2 is YNNKEL in the germline V gene (reference sequence). The V end was cut by 5 bases, the J end by 2 bases, with 21 bases between. CDR3 nucleotides: TGTGCCAGCAGCAAAAGCAGAGTCCAGGGAACCAACACCGGGGAGCTGTTTTTT. Its translation: CASSKSRVQGTNTGELFF.

This chain joins TRBV11-3 and TRBJ2-1; D gene unclear. Germline V gene sequence: CDR1 SGHNT, CDR2 YENEEA. The ends were cut back, 3 bases at V and 9 bases at J, with 18 bases in the middle. There are 15 residues in the CDR3. In DNA form, the CDR3 reads TGTGCCAGCAGCTTCGAATCCGTTCCCACGACTGAGCAGTTCTTC. Its translation: CASSFESVPTTEQFF.

The chain uses TRBV5-1 and TRBJ2-1; 7 bases fit TRBD1. The germline CDR1 and CDR2 sequences are SGHRS and YFSETQ. This CDR3 has 16 residues. V shed 3 bases, J shed 0 bases, and the junction held 6 bases outside the gene matches. CDR3 sequence (DNA): TGCGCCAGCAGCTCAACAGGGGCCAGCTCCTACAATGAGCAGTTCTTC. It yields the protein CASSSTGASSYNEQFF. The complete variable domain, with remaining parts taken from reference TRBV5-1 and TRBJ2-1, reads KAGVTQTPRYLIKTRGQQVTLSCSPISGHRSVSWYQQTPGQGLQFLFEYFSETQRNKGNFPGRFSGRQFSNSRSEMNVSTLELGDSALYLCASSSTGASSYNEQFFGPGTRLTVL.

This clone was picked up one time. The J gene is TRBJ2-7, the V gene TRBV18, with 7 bases that match TRBD1. Per germline, CDR1 KGHSH and CDR2 LQKENI. V lost 3 bases to trimming and J lost 6 bases; unmatched junction nucleotides: 8. The CDR3 is 14 residues long. CDR3 nucleotides: TGTGCCAGCTCACCCCGACAGGGCCGGGGCGAGCAGTACTTC. It translates to CASSPRQGRGEQYF. Filled out from reference TRBV18 and TRBJ2-7, the complete variable domain reads NAGVMQNPRHLVRRRGQEARLRCSPMKGHSHVYWYRQLPEEGLKFMVYLQKENIIDESGMPKERFSAEFPKEGPSILRIQQVVRGDSAAYFCASSPRQGRGEQYFGPGTRLTVT.

V is TRBV4-1 and J is TRBJ2-7, with D perhaps matching TRBD2 (8 bases). The CDR3 has 18 amino acids. V was cut by 5 bases and J by 4 bases, with 27 bases left in between. The V gene's germline CDR1 is MGHRA and CDR2 YSYEKL. The CDR3 loop is CASSYREGADLGAYEQYF. The CDR3 DNA follows: TGCGCCAGCAGCTACCGGGAGGGGGCGGACCTCGGCGCATACGAGCAGTACTTC.

The rearrangement joins TRBV9 to TRBJ2-3; D uncertain. Trimming stripped 0 bases from V and 1 base from J, with 12 bases between. This CDR3 is 16 amino acids long. Germline V CDR1 and CDR2: SGDLS, YYNGEE. In DNA, the CDR3 is TGTGCCAGCAGCGTAGGTCACGTCTCGCGCACAGATACGCAGTATTTT. This gives the protein CASSVGHVSRTDTQYF.

The rearrangement uses TRBV4-3 and TRBJ1-4, with D uncertain. In germline, CDR1 is LGHNA, CDR2 YSLEER. The germline V and J ends were trimmed by 0 bases and 7 bases, with 12 bases remaining between them. CDR3 length: 15 residues. CDR3 in DNA: TGCGCCAGCAGCCAAGAACCTGTCCGGCGTGAAAAACTGTTTTTT. Translated, it gives CASSQEPVRREKLFF.

The J gene is TRBJ2-5, the V gene TRBV11-2, with TRBD2 matching over 8 bases. This CDR3 has 14 residues. V lost 2 bases to trimming and J lost 13 bases; unmatched junction nucleotides: 12. Germline V CDR1 and CDR2: SGHAT, FQNNGV. CDR3 in DNA: TGTGCCAGCAGCTTATTGAAACGGGGGGGCCCTTCGTACTTC. Amino acids: CASSLLKRGGPSYF.

The chain joins TRBV19 to TRBJ1-6; D not resolved. CDR3 length: 16 amino acids. V lost 4 bases to trimming and J lost 3 bases, with 13 bases between them. Germline V CDR1 and CDR2: LNHDA, SQIVND (reference sequence). The CDR3 DNA is TGTGCCAGTAGTACCGGACCTTTTATCTATAATTCACCCCTCCACTTT. Amino acids: CASSTGPFIYNSPLHF. Combining the CDR3 with reference TRBV19 and TRBJ1-6 gives the whole variable domain DGGITQSPKYLFRKEGQNVTLSCEQNLNHDAMYWYRQDPGQGLRLIYYSQIVNDFQKGDIAEGYSVSREKKESFPLTVTSAQKNPTAFYLCASSTGPFIYNSPLHFGNGTRLTVT.

The CDR3 nucleotides are TGTGCCAGCTTTCGAGAGATGAGCTCCTACGAGCAGTACTTC. Translated, it gives CASFREMSSYEQYF. The chain joins TRBV2 to TRBJ2-7; no firm D call. Germline assignment: CDR1 SNHLY and CDR2 FYNNEI. Trimming stripped 8 bases from V and 0 bases from J, with 14 bases between. The CDR3 spans 14 residues.

The chain has TRBV5-1 and TRBJ2-2; D is unclear. Between the trimmed V and J ends, which lost 0 bases and 0 bases, there was a span of 9 bases. In germline, CDR1 is SGHRS, CDR2 YFSETQ. The CDR3 totals 16 residues. The CDR3 nucleotides read TGCGCCAGCAGCTTGGTAGCAAACGCGAACACCGGGGAGCTGTTTTTT. Amino acids: CASSLVANANTGELFF.

This chain connects TRBV5-1 to TRBJ1-2; D not certain. CDR3 length equals 15 residues. The V end lost 0 bases, the J end lost 0 bases, and 9 bases lay between the germline ends. CDR1 and CDR2 (germline): SGHRS, YFSETQ. CDR3: CASSLGAATNYGYTF. The CDR3 bases are TGCGCCAGCAGCTTGGGAGCAGCCACTAACTATGGCTACACCTTC. Filled out from reference TRBV5-1 and TRBJ1-2, the complete variable domain reads KAGVTQTPRYLIKTRGQQVTLSCSPISGHRSVSWYQQTPGQGLQFLFEYFSETQRNKGNFPGRFSGRQFSNSRSEMNVSTLELGDSALYLCASSLGAATNYGYTFGSGTRLTVV.

The genes are TRBV3-1 (or the pseudogene TRBV3-2) and TRBJ2-7, with D unclear. CDR1 and CDR2 from the germline V gene are LGHDT and YNNKEL (reference sequence). This CDR3 spans 12 amino acids. Trimming left V 1 base short and J 5 bases short, with 6 bases between. The CDR3 loop reads CASSQGAHEQYF. Written as DNA, the CDR3 is TGTGCCAGCAGCCAAGGGGCCCACGAGCAGTACTTC.

This chain uses TRBV7-9 with TRBJ1-6, with D possibly being TRBD1 (5 bases). The CDR3 runs to 15 residues. CDR1 and CDR2 from the germline V gene are SEHNR and FQNEAQ (reference sequence). V lost 2 bases and J lost 5, with 10 bases in between. The DNA for the CDR3 is TGTGCCAGCAGCTTATTAACGGGGGATAATTCACCCCTCCACTTT. This codes for CASSLLTGDNSPLHF.

The chain employs TRBV30 and TRBJ1-1; possibly TRBD1 for D (5 bases). The CDR3 has 13 residues. Germline values: CDR1 GTSNPN, CDR2 SVGIG (reference sequence). V shed 3 bases and J shed 1 base, with 9 bases lying between them. CDR3 in amino acids: CAWSSGKNTEAFF. The CDR3 DNA follows: TGTGCCTGGAGCTCAGGGAAGAACACTGAAGCTTTCTTT.

This clone was detected only once. CDR3 loop: CASSQWDTSEEQYF. The CDR3 coding sequence is TGCGCCAGCAGCCAATGGGACACCTCGGAAGAGCAGTACTTC. The chain couples TRBV4-1 to TRBJ2-7; a possible D gene is TRBD1 (6 bases). Germline lookup yields CDR1 MGHRA and CDR2 YSYEKL. The CDR3 contains 14 residues. V lost 2 bases, J lost 7 bases, and 15 bases lay in between.

The genes are TRBV10-2 and TRBJ2-1, with TRBD1 matching over 7 bases. The germline V gene encodes CDR1 WSHSY and CDR2 SAAADI. With 8 bases clipped from V and 8 bases from J, the junction kept 3 bases outside the gene matches. This CDR3 comprises 11 residues. In DNA, the CDR3 is TGCGCCAGCTCGACAGGGTATGAGCAGTTCTTC. Encoded protein: CASSTGYEQFF.

V gene TRBV7-6 combines with J gene TRBJ1-4, with 9 bases identical to TRBD1. The CDR3 has 14 amino acids. V shed 4 bases and J 7 bases; nucleotides not matched to a gene: 4. Germline V gene sequence: CDR1 SGHVS, CDR2 FNYEAQ. The CDR3 protein is CASSSTGGSEKLFF. Written as DNA, the CDR3 is TGTGCCAGCAGCTCTACAGGGGGCAGTGAAAAACTGTTTTTT.

The chain joins TRBV6-6 to TRBJ2-7, with D perhaps TRBD1 (6 bases). The CDR3 has 15 amino acids. Trimming took off 6 bases at V and 1 base at J, with 16 bases between the two ends. The germline gives CDR1 MNHNY, CDR2 SVGAGI (reference sequence). As DNA, the CDR3 is TGTGCCAGCAGATCCCACAGGGATCCGTCCTACGAGCAGTACTTC. Amino acids: CASRSHRDPSYEQYF.

This chain uses TRBV20-1 with TRBJ1-2; D is uncertain. This CDR3 spans 16 amino acids. The ends were cut back, 3 bases at V and 7 bases at J, with 24 bases in the middle. The germline gives CDR1 DFQATT, CDR2 SNEGSKA (reference sequence). The CDR3 region has the DNA TGCAGTGCTAGTTTTTCCGGCTCGGCTTGGAAGGGTGGCTACACCTTC. The encoded protein is CSASFSGSAWKGGYTF.